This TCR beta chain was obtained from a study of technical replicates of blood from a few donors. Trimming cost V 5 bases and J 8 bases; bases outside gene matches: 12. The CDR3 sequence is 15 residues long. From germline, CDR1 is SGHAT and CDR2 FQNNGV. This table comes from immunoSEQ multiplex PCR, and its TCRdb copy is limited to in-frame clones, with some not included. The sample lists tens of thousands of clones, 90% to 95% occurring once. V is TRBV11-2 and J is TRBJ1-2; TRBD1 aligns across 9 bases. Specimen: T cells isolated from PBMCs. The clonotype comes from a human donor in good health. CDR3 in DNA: TGTGCCAGCAGCCCTATCAATTACAGGGGGCGAGGCTACACCTTC. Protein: CASSPINYRGRGYTF.